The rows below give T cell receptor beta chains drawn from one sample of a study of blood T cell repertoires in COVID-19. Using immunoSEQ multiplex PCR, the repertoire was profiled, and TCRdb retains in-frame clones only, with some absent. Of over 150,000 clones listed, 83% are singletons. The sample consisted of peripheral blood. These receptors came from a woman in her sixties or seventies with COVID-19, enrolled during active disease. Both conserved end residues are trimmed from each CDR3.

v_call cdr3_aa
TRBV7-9 AIRTGEGTDTQY
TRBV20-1 SARLNYEQF
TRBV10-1 ASSEGTLTDTQY
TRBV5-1 ASSFTGESEAF
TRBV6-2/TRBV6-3 ASSRPGAGVINEQF
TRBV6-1 ASSVGGLGGGETQY
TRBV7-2 ASSLSPSSYNEQF
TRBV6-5 ASRQGTDTQY
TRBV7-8 ASSTRGGQPQH
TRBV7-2 ASSFQGAFHFDEQF
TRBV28 ASSLWDRGYYGYT
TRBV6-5 ASSYSDGTRSEQY
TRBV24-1 ATSDGTTNRETQY
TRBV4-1 ASKGGARSGAF